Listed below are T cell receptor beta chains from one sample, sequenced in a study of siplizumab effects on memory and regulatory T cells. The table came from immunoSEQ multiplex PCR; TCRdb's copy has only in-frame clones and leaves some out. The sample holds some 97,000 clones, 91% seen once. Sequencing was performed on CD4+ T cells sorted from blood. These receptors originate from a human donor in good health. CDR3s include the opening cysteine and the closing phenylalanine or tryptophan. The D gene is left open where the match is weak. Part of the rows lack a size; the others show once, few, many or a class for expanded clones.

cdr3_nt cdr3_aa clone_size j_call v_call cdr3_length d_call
TGTGCCAGCAGCTTAGGAGGGACTAGCGGGGGGCTCTACGAGCAGTACTTC CASSLGGTSGGLYEQYF - TRBJ2-7 TRBV7-2 17 TRBD2
TGTGCCAGCAGCGAAACCTACGAGCAGTACTTC CASSETYEQYF - TRBJ2-7 TRBV2 11 -
TGTGCCAGCAGTGGGGCGGGCTATGGCTACACCTTC CASSGAGYGYTF - TRBJ1-2 TRBV6-1 12 -
TGTGCCAGCAGCGTATCTCAAGATGGTACGCAGTATTTT CASSVSQDGTQYF - TRBJ2-3 TRBV9 13 -
TGTGCCATCAGTGAGTCGAGGGACAGCAACTATGGCTACACCTTC CAISESRDSNYGYTF - TRBJ1-2 TRBV10-3 15 TRBD1
TGTGCCAGCAGTTTATCTGGTCAGGCAAATTCACCCCTCCACTTT CASSLSGQANSPLHF - TRBJ1-6 TRBV27 15 -
TGTGCTAGTGGACTCGAAATTCTCAATGAGCAGTTCTTC CASGLEILNEQFF once TRBJ2-1 TRBV12-5 13 -
TGTGCCAGCAGCCAGAGAACCCGGACTAGCGGGTACAATGAGCAGTTCTTC CASSQRTRTSGYNEQFF - TRBJ2-1 TRBV5-4 17 TRBD2
TGCGCCAGCACAGGGGAGGCGGGCACAGATACGCAGTATTTT CASTGEAGTDTQYF - TRBJ2-3 TRBV5-1 14 -
TGTGCCAGCAGGAACAGGGGTCGGGAGACCCAGTACTTC CASRNRGRETQYF once TRBJ2-5 TRBV5-6 13 TRBD1
TGTGCCACCTCACAGGGGCGAAAAAATGAAAAACTGTTTTTT CATSQGRKNEKLFF - TRBJ1-4 TRBV6-6 14 TRBD1
TGTGCCAGCAGATTAGCGGGGGGGCGTAGGAATGAGCAGTTCTTC CASRLAGGRRNEQFF - TRBJ2-1 TRBV6-5 15 TRBD2
TGTGCCAGCAGTCGGGACATCACTGAAGCTTTCTTT CASSRDITEAFF - TRBJ1-1 TRBV6-1 12 -
TGTGCCAGCTCACCACCGGCAGGTGATGAAAAACTGTTTTTT CASSPPAGDEKLFF - TRBJ1-4 TRBV18 14 -
TGTGCCAGCAGTTTATCCCGGACACCCTCTAACTATGGCTACACCTTC CASSLSRTPSNYGYTF - TRBJ1-2 TRBV27 16 -
TGTGCCAGCAGCCAAGGTGGTAAAGGGTACTATGGCTACACCTTC CASSQGGKGYYGYTF - TRBJ1-2 TRBV14 15 -
TGCGCCAGCAGCCAACCGGGACAACTTAAAGAGACCCAGTACTTC CASSQPGQLKETQYF - TRBJ2-5 TRBV4-1 15 -
TGTGCCAGCACCACGGACGGCTACAATGAGCAGTTCTTC CASTTDGYNEQFF - TRBJ2-1 TRBV6-1 13 -
TGTGCCAGTACTCTGGGACAGGGGAACACTGAAGCTTTCTTT CASTLGQGNTEAFF - TRBJ1-1 TRBV19 14 TRBD1
TGTGCCAGCAGCTTAAGACGGGAAGAGACCCAGTACTTC CASSLRREETQYF - TRBJ2-5 TRBV7-2 13 -
TGTGCCAGCAGCCGGAGGCGGACAGCCGGAAACACCATATATTTT CASSRRRTAGNTIYF - TRBJ1-3 TRBV11-2 15 -
TGTGCCAGCAGCTTGGGAGGGACAGATTCTGGAAACACCATATATTTT CASSLGGTDSGNTIYF - TRBJ1-3 TRBV5-4 16 TRBD1
TGTGCCAGCAGCTTAGCGCTGGGGGGACGCACAGATACGCAGTATTTT CASSLALGGRTDTQYF - TRBJ2-3 TRBV7-6 16 -
TGTGCCAGCAGTTCCAGCTCACTCGCAGCTTTCTTT CASSSSSLAAFF - TRBJ1-1 TRBV28 12 -
TGTGCCAGCAGCTTTTCTCCGGACATGAACACTGAAGCTTTCTTT CASSFSPDMNTEAFF - TRBJ1-1 TRBV5-6 15 -
TGTGCCAGCAGCCTCTCTCCAGTTCGTGGTACAGATACGCAGTATTTT CASSLSPVRGTDTQYF - TRBJ2-3 TRBV7-3 16 -
TGCGCCAGCAGCCGGACAGGGAAAGAGACCCAGTACTTC CASSRTGKETQYF - TRBJ2-5 TRBV4-1 13 TRBD1
TGTGCCAGCAGCCAAGCATCTGGGGCCAACGTCCTGACTTTC CASSQASGANVLTF few TRBJ2-6 TRBV11-2 14 -
TGTGCCAGCAGCGTAGGGGGCAGACCGAACACCGGGGAGCTGTTTTTT CASSVGGRPNTGELFF - TRBJ2-2 TRBV9 16 -
TGTGCCAGTAATCTCCAGCGGACAGGGGCCTCCCGTAACTATGGCTACACCTTC CASNLQRTGASRNYGYTF - TRBJ1-2 TRBV19 18 TRBD1
TGTGCCAGCAGTTCGTCAACCAGGGGCGGTGGGGACAATGAGCAGTTCTTC CASSSSTRGGGDNEQFF - TRBJ2-1 TRBV28 17 -
TGTGCCAGCAGTTTATCGGGCGGGGGAATTTATGGCTACACCTTC CASSLSGGGIYGYTF - TRBJ1-2 TRBV27 15 -
TGTGCCAGCAGCCCAGGGGGGAGGACTGGAAACACCATATATTTT CASSPGGRTGNTIYF - TRBJ1-3 TRBV5-6 15 TRBD1
TGTGCCAGCAGGGACAGGGTCACTGGAAACACCATATATTTT CASRDRVTGNTIYF - TRBJ1-3 TRBV2 14 TRBD1
TGCGCCAGCAGCTCCCTGGGACGGAACACCGGGGAGCTGTTTTTT CASSSLGRNTGELFF once TRBJ2-2 TRBV5-1 15 -
TGTGCCAGCAGCCCCCCCAGGGCAGGCCCATCAGGGGATACGCAGTATTTT CASSPPRAGPSGDTQYF - TRBJ2-3 TRBV7-9 17 -
TGTGCCAGCAGTTACCTGAGCTCCTACGAGCAGTACTTC CASSYLSSYEQYF - TRBJ2-7 TRBV6-5 13 -
TGCGCCAGCAGCCATGACAGGGATCGGATGTTTGGCTACACCTTC CASSHDRDRMFGYTF - TRBJ1-2 TRBV4-1 15 TRBD1
TGTGCCAGCAGCACGGGACAGGGGGTGGGACAGCCCCAGCATTTT CASSTGQGVGQPQHF - TRBJ1-5 TRBV7-2 15 TRBD1
TGCGCCAGCAGTGATACAGACGAAGCTTTCTTT CASSDTDEAFF - TRBJ1-1 TRBV10-1 11 -
TGTGCCAGCAGTTTCAGGGCTGGAAACACCATATATTTT CASSFRAGNTIYF - TRBJ1-3 TRBV28 13 -
TGCGCCAGCAGCGGACAGGGACACAATTCACCCCTCCACTTT CASSGQGHNSPLHF once TRBJ1-6 TRBV10-2 14 TRBD1
TGTGCCACCAGCAGGGCCGGGACAGAGGAGACCCAGTACTTC CATSRAGTEETQYF - TRBJ2-5 TRBV15 14 TRBD1
TGTGCCAGCAGCCAAGTCCTAGGGACCGACTCTGGAAACACCATATATTTT CASSQVLGTDSGNTIYF once TRBJ1-3 TRBV4-2 17 -
TGTGCCAGCAGCTCCCGGACTAGCGGGGGGTGGGAGACCCAGTACTTC CASSSRTSGGWETQYF - TRBJ2-5 TRBV11-3 16 TRBD2
TGTGCCAGCAGTGGACAGGGGACTTTGAATTCACCCCTCCACTTT CASSGQGTLNSPLHF - TRBJ1-6 TRBV2 15 TRBD1
TGTGCCAGCAGCTCAGGGATTGGGAACTATGGCTACACCTTC CASSSGIGNYGYTF - TRBJ1-2 TRBV7-9 14 -
TGTGCCAGCAGCTCGCAGTATATTACCGGGGAGCTGTTTTTT CASSSQYITGELFF - TRBJ2-2 TRBV7-2 14 -
TGTGCCAGCAGCGAGCAGAGGTTCAATCAGCCCCAGCATTTT CASSEQRFNQPQHF - TRBJ1-5 TRBV9 14 -
TGCGCCAGCAGCGTAACAGAGAACACTGAAGCTTTCTTT CASSVTENTEAFF once TRBJ1-1 TRBV5-1 13 -
TGCGCCAGCAGCCCTAGACAGACCGGGGAGCTGTTTTTT CASSPRQTGELFF - TRBJ2-2 TRBV5-1 13 -
TGTGCCAGCAGGACCCCAGGACAGAAGAATGAGCAGTTCTTC CASRTPGQKNEQFF - TRBJ2-1 TRBV9 14 -
TGTGCCACCAGCAGAGAGCTACATTCACCCCTCCACTTT CATSRELHSPLHF - TRBJ1-6 TRBV15 13 -
TGTGCCAGCAGTACTGAAACGGGGGCTTTCTTT CASSTETGAFF once TRBJ1-1 TRBV6-6 11 -
TGTGCCAGTTACTCCGGAACCAGCACCCTCCACTTT CASYSGTSTLHF once TRBJ1-6 TRBV19 12 -
TGTGCCAGCACCTCTTATGGTAGCGCGGTGTTAACATCCAATGAGCAGTTCTTC CASTSYGSAVLTSNEQFF - TRBJ2-1 TRBV7-9 18 -
TGTGCCAGCAGCACCGGGATCCCAAAGTTCTTC CASSTGIPKFF - TRBJ2-1 TRBV11-2 11 -
TGTGCCAGTAGTATACCTCGGGACAGGGGGCAAGCAGAAGCTTTCTTT CASSIPRDRGQAEAFF - TRBJ1-1 TRBV19 16 TRBD1
TGTGCCAGCAGCTTATCAGGCGGCGGAAGCTCCTACGAGCAGTACTTC CASSLSGGGSSYEQYF - TRBJ2-7 TRBV7-9 16 -
TGTGCCAGCAGATCGGACACCCCAGATACGCAGTATTTT CASRSDTPDTQYF - TRBJ2-3 TRBV28 13 -